This TCR beta chain was captured in a study of cytomegalovirus exposure and HLA in healthy donors. In the study overall: It was reported in a later analysis that the same platform had been used for the 120 or so validation repertoires as for the roughly 710 first-cohort repertoires.

TCRdb's table, derived via immunoSEQ multiplex PCR, lists solely in-frame clones and lacks some. Of tens of thousands of clones listed, 85% to 95% are singletons. Notes on this clone: Its antigen is still unknown.

Germline-derived CDR1 and CDR2 are MDHEN and SYDVKM. The length of the CDR3 is 14 residues. V gave up 5 bases and J gave up 3 bases; unmatched junction bases: 1. Notes on the study in general: High sensitivity and specificity were reportedly achieved when the classifier diagnosed cytomegalovirus status. For most TCR sequences rarity was the rule, although some public TCRs occurred in many donors.

Sequencing was carried out using PBMCs. The source of this sequence is a man aged 18 to 29 in good health and CMV-seronegative. The chain carries TRBV28 and TRBJ2-5; 12 bases align to TRBD2. CDR3 residues: CASSPSGGEETQYF. The CDR3 DNA reads as TGTGCCAGCAGTCCTAGCGGGGGGGAAGAGACCCAGTACTTC.